The next 28 T cell receptor beta chains were all read from a single sample in a study of Ad26.COV2.S vaccination and SARS-CoV-2 variants. Clones were sequenced by immunoSEQ multiplex PCR, and TCRdb holds only the in-frame ones, with some missing. The data show some 420,000 clones, 85% to 90% seen once. Treatment meaning: roughly 19 received Ad26.COV2.S at low or high dose, single or two shots; about five received placebo; per-sample allocation not given. Sampling took place 63 days after the first vaccine or placebo injection. This specimen was peripheral blood, taken in a trial of Ad26.COV2.S vaccine versus placebo. The source of these receptors is a person aged 18-60 years who received the Ad26.COV2.S COVID-19 vaccine or a placebo.

The chain employs TRBV6-5 and TRBJ2-2, with D hard to call. The germline CDR1 and CDR2 sequences are MNHEY and SVGAGI. V gave up 0 bases and J gave up 5 bases, with 10 bases separating them. The CDR3 sequence is 15 residues long. For the CDR3, the DNA is TGTGCCAGCAGTTACTCCGAAGGCGAAACCGGGGAGCTGTTTTTT. This codes for CASSYSEGETGELFF.

The chain combines TRBV15 with TRBJ2-6; D gene unclear. The CDR3 is made up of 15 amino acids. Trimming pared 5 bases from V and 0 bases from J, leaving 8 bases between. CDR1 LNHNV and CDR2 YYDKDF come from the germline V gene (reference sequence). The chain's CDR3 is CATSPSSSGANVLTF. In nucleotides, the CDR3 is TGTGCCACCAGCCCCTCATCCTCTGGGGCCAACGTCCTGACTTTC.

CDR3 bases: TGTGCCAGCAGTTTGGCGGGGAATGAGCAGTTCTTC. This gives the protein CASSLAGNEQFF. The chain carries TRBV27 and TRBJ2-1, with D perhaps matching TRBD2 (6 bases). The V end was cut by 3 bases, the J end by 7 bases, with 7 bases between. Looked up from germline, CDR1 is MNHEY and CDR2 is SMNVEV (reference sequence). The CDR3 has 12 residues.

This sequence joins TRBV6-5 and TRBJ1-1; D unclear. Deletions cut 5 bases from V and 5 bases from J, with 18 bases between. This CDR3 spans 15 amino acids. CDR1 and CDR2 (germline): MNHEY, SVGAGI. Written as DNA, the CDR3 is TGTGCCAGCAGTACTCCCGGGGAGGGCCCGACTGAAGCTTTCTTT. Protein sequence: CASSTPGEGPTEAFF.

This chain links TRBV19 with TRBJ2-5; D tentatively fits TRBD1 or TRBD2 (6 bases each). Trimming pared 3 bases from V and 2 bases from J, leaving 10 bases between. This CDR3 comprises 14 residues. The V gene's germline CDR1 is LNHDA and CDR2 SQIVND (reference sequence). DNA of the CDR3: TGTGCCAGTAGTATGGCGGGACAACAAGAGACCCAGTACTTC. Translating it yields CASSMAGQQETQYF.

The chain has TRBV6-2 or TRBV6-3 and TRBJ2-5; TRBD2 agrees at 12 bases. Germline lookup yields CDR1 MNHEY and CDR2 SVGEGT. This CDR3 spans 18 amino acids. The V segment lost 6 bases and the J segment 4 bases; nucleotides outside the gene matches: 15. As DNA, the CDR3 is TGTGCCAGCAGCCCGACTAGCGGGGGACCATACGTTGGAGAGACCCAGTACTTC. Translation gives CASSPTSGGPYVGETQYF.

The V call is TRBV2, the J call TRBJ1-5; perhaps TRBD1 as D (5 bases). V shed 6 bases and J shed 2 bases, with 20 bases lying between them. The length of the CDR3 is 17 residues. Germline-derived CDR1 and CDR2 are SNHLY and FYNNEI. CDR3: CASRAKGGVRGNQPQHF. DNA of the CDR3: TGTGCCAGCAGGGCCAAGGGAGGGGTAAGGGGCAATCAGCCCCAGCATTTT.

The V call is TRBV27, the J call TRBJ1-5, with a weak D call TRBD1 (5 bases). The CDR3 covers 15 residues. V gave up 6 bases and J gave up 4 bases, with 16 bases separating them. Germline V gene sequence: CDR1 MNHEY, CDR2 SMNVEV (reference sequence). The CDR3 protein is CASSLGTLANQPQHF. The CDR3 bases are TGTGCCAGCAGCCTCGGGACTCTAGCGAATCAGCCCCAGCATTTT.

This sequence joins TRBV28 and TRBJ2-5, with D hard to call. V was pared by 6 bases and J by 1 base, with 3 bases between. CDR3 size: 11 residues. Germline assignment: CDR1 MDHEN and CDR2 SYDVKM. CDR3 residues: CASRRQETQYF. The DNA of the CDR3 is TGTGCCAGCAGACGCCAAGAGACCCAGTACTTC.

J is TRBJ1-1 and V is TRBV16; TRBD1 is a possible D gene (5 bases). From germline, CDR1 is KGHSY and CDR2 FQNENV. Trimming cost V 4 bases and J 1 base, with 7 bases left between them. The length of the CDR3 is 13 residues. The CDR3 region has the DNA TGTGCCAGCAGCCCGACAGAGAACACTGAAGCTTTCTTT. Protein product: CASSPTENTEAFF.

The rearrangement uses TRBV9 and TRBJ2-3; D is perhaps TRBD1 (6 bases). This CDR3 contains 15 residues. The V gene lost 1 base and the J gene lost 1 base, with 10 bases spanning the gap. Germline V gene lookup returns CDR1 SGDLS and CDR2 YYNGEE. This CDR3 reads CASSVKGGGTDTQYF. CDR3 DNA sequence: TGTGCCAGCAGCGTAAAAGGGGGTGGCACAGATACGCAGTATTTT.

Details on this clone: One end of the junction does not line up with germline, which may come from a read error. J is TRBJ1-5 and V is TRBV2, with 8 bases identical to TRBD1. The CDR3 spans 16 residues. Germline V gene data show CDR1 as SNHLY and CDR2 as FYNNEI. CDR3 loop: CASSAFLRGRKQPQHF. The CDR3 DNA is TGTGCCAGCAGTGCCTTTCTCAGGGGGCGCAAACAGCCCCAGCATTTT. Combining the CDR3 with reference TRBV2 and TRBJ1-5 gives the whole variable domain EPEVTQTPSHQVTQMGQEVILRCVPISNHLYFYWYRQILGQKVEFLVSFYNNEISEKSEIFDDQFSVERPDGSNFTLKIRSTKLEDSAMYFCASSAFLRGRKQPQHFGDGTRLSIL.

This clone showed up just a few times. The CDR3 DNA reads as TGTGCCACCTTCGACAGGGAATCTGAAGCTTTCTTT. This translates into CATFDRESEAFF. The chain is built from TRBV28 and TRBJ1-1; 7 nucleotides match TRBD1. The CDR3 loop spans 12 amino acids. The germline CDR1 and CDR2 sequences are MDHEN and SYDVKM. Trimming took 10 bases from V and 6 from J; bases not matched to a gene: 8.

V usage is TRBV27 and J usage is TRBJ1-2; a possible D gene is TRBD1 (5 bases). The germline V gene encodes CDR1 MNHEY and CDR2 SMNVEV (reference sequence). V lost 5 bases and J lost 4, with 11 bases in between. The CDR3 runs to 13 residues. Written as DNA, the CDR3 is TGTGCCAGCAGTAGTCAGGGTAGCTATGGCTACACCTTC. Protein sequence: CASSSQGSYGYTF.

The rearrangement joins TRBV12-3 or TRBV12-4 to TRBJ1-6; D not resolved. V was cut by 5 bases and J by 6 bases, with 8 bases left in between. The CDR3 loop spans 13 amino acids. DNA of the CDR3: TGTGCCAGCAGTCGGGATCCTAATTCACCCCTCCACTTT. This sequence encodes CASSRDPNSPLHF.

The chain has TRBV5-1 and TRBJ2-5; D is perhaps TRBD1 or TRBD2 (5 bases each). CDR1 SGHRS and CDR2 YFSETQ come from the germline V gene. V lost 7 bases, J lost 5 bases, and 24 bases lay in between. This CDR3 has 16 residues. CDR3 DNA: TGCGCCAGCTACCTACAACCGGGACCGGGAAGGGAGACCCAGTACTTC. Encoded protein: CASYLQPGPGRETQYF.

The chain combines TRBV5-4 with TRBJ2-3; tentatively, D is TRBD2 (5 bases). The V gene lost 1 base and the J gene lost 8 bases, with 17 bases spanning the gap. Germline-derived CDR1 and CDR2 are SGHNT and YYREEE (reference sequence). The CDR3 loop spans 15 amino acids. This chain's CDR3 is CASSLQFNSEGTQYF. Written as DNA, the CDR3 is TGTGCCAGCAGCTTGCAGTTCAACAGCGAGGGTACGCAGTATTTT.

V and J are TRBV5-1 and TRBJ2-5, with D unclear. The CDR3 runs to 14 residues. CDR1 is SGHRS and CDR2 is YFSETQ in the germline V gene. V was shortened by 0 bases and J by 1 base, with 7 bases between the two germline ends. CDR3 loop: CASSLGLTQETQYF. The CDR3 DNA sequence: TGCGCCAGCAGCTTGGGGCTAACCCAAGAGACCCAGTACTTC.

The CDR3: CAQARSTDTQYF. DNA for the CDR3: TGTGCCCAAGCGAGATCCACAGATACGCAGTATTTT. This chain links TRBV30 with TRBJ2-3; D is undetermined. V was cut by 8 bases and J by 2 bases, with 11 bases left in between. In germline, CDR1 is GTSNPN, CDR2 SVGIG (reference sequence). The CDR3 runs 12 residues.

The chain is built from TRBV5-4 and TRBJ2-5; 13 bases map to TRBD2. The CDR3 runs 16 residues. Germline assignment: CDR1 SGHNT and CDR2 YYREEE (reference sequence). Losses at the gene ends were 3 bases for V and 8 bases for J; bases not matched to a gene: 10. The CDR3 DNA reads TGTGCCAGCAGCTCAGCACTAGCGGGGGGGTCAGGAACCCAGTACTTC. Protein sequence: CASSSALAGGSGTQYF.

The chain links TRBV23-1 to TRBJ1-3; the D is unclear. TRBV23-1 is an ORF for which the function is uncertain. The germline V and J ends were trimmed by 8 bases and 3 bases, with 8 bases remaining between them. CDR3 size: 12 residues. CDR3 region: CASWPYGNTIYF. The CDR3 DNA sequence: TGCGCCAGCTGGCCCTATGGAAACACCATATATTTT.

The chain joins TRBV13 to TRBJ2-2; D remains ambiguous. Trimming cost V 0 bases and J 1 base, with 6 bases left between them. Germline loops: CDR1 PRHDT, CDR2 FYEKMQ (reference sequence). CDR3 length equals 15 residues. The CDR3 protein is CASSLGGRNTGELFF. CDR3 bases: TGTGCCAGCAGCTTAGGTGGGCGGAACACCGGGGAGCTGTTTTTT. Full variable domain (rest looked up from reference TRBV13 and TRBJ2-2): AAGVIQSPRHLIKEKRETATLKCYPIPRHDTVYWYQQGPGQDPQFLISFYEKMQSDKGSIPDRFSAQQFSDYHSELNMSSLELGDSALYFCASSLGGRNTGELFFGEGSRLTVL.

V usage is TRBV19 and J usage is TRBJ1-5, with no clear D. This CDR3 contains 13 residues. The germline V and J ends were trimmed by 4 bases and 0 bases, with 4 bases remaining between them. Germline loops: CDR1 LNHDA, CDR2 SQIVND (reference sequence). The CDR3, as DNA: TGTGCCAGTAGTAAAAATAGCAATCAGCCCCAGCATTTT. Amino acids: CASSKNSNQPQHF.

This rearrangement joins TRBV10-3 to TRBJ2-5, with D perhaps matching TRBD1 (5 bases). Germline lookup yields CDR1 ENHRY and CDR2 SYGVKD. The CDR3 runs 13 residues. V was cut by 3 bases and J by 5 bases, with 10 bases left in between. The DNA for the CDR3 is TGTGCCATCAGTGATAGTCAGGGTGAGACCCAGTACTTC. As protein: CAISDSQGETQYF.

The CDR3 protein is CAWSVRGHQPQHF. As DNA, the CDR3 is TGTGCCTGGAGTGTAAGGGGGCATCAGCCCCAGCATTTT. V and J are TRBV30 and TRBJ1-5; 7 positions agree with TRBD1. This CDR3 has 13 residues. Germline loops: CDR1 GTSNPN, CDR2 SVGIG (reference sequence). Trimming at V came to 0 bases and at J to 5 bases, leaving 1 base not matched to a gene.

The CDR3 here is CASSREQNNYGYTF. CDR3 in DNA: TGTGCCAGCAGCAGGGAGCAAAATAACTATGGCTACACCTTC. The chain recombines TRBV6-5 with TRBJ1-2; D possibly corresponds to TRBD1 (5 bases). This CDR3 has 14 residues. Trimming stripped 6 bases from V and 1 base from J, with 12 bases between. Per the germline V gene, CDR1 is MNHEY and CDR2 is SVGAGI.

The chain links TRBV12-3 or TRBV12-4 to TRBJ2-7, with 7 nucleotides matching TRBD1. CDR3 size: 13 residues. The trim removed 5 bases at V and 5 bases at J, leaving 6 bases unmatched. Written as DNA, the CDR3 is TGTGCCAGCAGTGTGACAGGGTTAGACGAGCAGTACTTC. Translation: CASSVTGLDEQYF.

This clone was detected a few times. This sequence joins TRBV7-9 and TRBJ1-1, with 9 bases matching TRBD1. V gave up 5 bases and J gave up 0 bases; unmatched junction bases: 4. From germline, CDR1 is SEHNR and CDR2 FQNEAQ (reference sequence). This CDR3 has 15 residues. The CDR3 protein is CASSPGTGLNTEAFF. The CDR3 region has the DNA TGTGCCAGCAGCCCTGGGACAGGGCTGAACACTGAAGCTTTCTTT.